The T cell receptor beta chain under discussion was sequenced for a study of cytomegalovirus exposure and HLA in healthy donors (dated by TCRdb to the late 2010s). About the investigation overall: An earlier analysis of some 500 of the donors reported 250 to 350 Gb of sequence data and around 110 million unique TCR beta sequences from about 179 million T cells. The study was designed to test whether signatures of past pathogen exposure could be identified by cataloging public T cell receptors. Donor age, sex, ethnicity and CMV serostatus were compiled alongside the repertoire data. The later analysis used no new phenotypic data to find candidate immune exposures, relying instead on TCR beta sequences and their occurrence across donors. The T cell repertoires of roughly 660 subjects were profiled by immunosequencing and related to cytomegalovirus serostatus. High-throughput TCR immunosequencing, statistical association of individual TCRs with disease status, and machine learning were combined to predict cytomegalovirus infection status. Of the approximately 400 genotyped donors, more than 75% were placed in the genetic ancestry cluster associated with self-reported Caucasian donors. Roughly 5 DR-DQ haplotypes were treated as single units for association and clustering because of strong linkage in the cohort. About 300 gigabases of sequencing data and some 85 million unique TCR sequences were included in an early release covering about 700 HLA-typed donors. To decide whether each TCR beta V gene segment behaved as functional or pseudogenic, an earlier analysis of fewer than 750 of the donors relied on high-throughput TCR beta sequencing. Both class I and class II loci were covered by HLA typing, at four-digit resolution. A separate validation cohort of about 110 different subjects was used in addition to the approximately 610-subject first cohort. Among some 410 genotyped donors of the cohort, an average of about 240,000 unique TCR beta nucleotide sequences were sequenced per donor, roughly a sixth of them non-productive. A later genetic analysis used genome-wide SNP genotypes for about three fifths of the 666 donors, treating that subset as a discovery cohort. In a later analysis, previously published TCR beta repertoires from 550 to 700 donors were re-analyzed and high-resolution HLA genotyping was added so that TCR occurrence patterns could be studied. Every discovery cohort repertoire had been produced on one sequencing platform. The number of donors typed differed by locus, with roughly 629-640 for A, B, C, DRB1 and DQB1, around 500 for DQA1, 600 to 610 for DPA1, and around 460 for DPB1. Overall study outcomes, separate from this receptor: It was suggested by the authors that the approach could potentially be generalized to other disease states and immunological phenotypes. In a later analysis, HLA-associated TCR beta chains showed more clonal expansion and lower generation probabilities than non-associated chains that were equally common. Sequencing depth was assumed to be roughly uniform across donors in the presence/absence analyses, though that assumption may not hold. Over 15 rarely observed V segments, including chromosome 9 orphons, were excluded from the earlier analysis of approximately 500 of the donors because counts were too low. Specific HLA alleles were associated with 15,000 to 20,000 TCR beta sequences at a false discovery rate of 0.05 in a later analysis. Across donors, most TCR sequences were observed very rarely, whereas some public TCRs were present in many individuals. In a later analysis, several top co-occurrence clusters were reported to appear linked to parvovirus B19, influenza, CMV and Epstein-Barr virus. Because HLA typing was missing for some donors at each locus, association tests included only the typed subset. Assigning TCR associations to individual alleles was difficult when HLA alleles, especially DR and DQ, strongly co-occurred. In an earlier analysis of approximately 590 of the donors, most TCR beta V segments were observed in productive rearrangements about 87% or about 30% of the time, broadly matching IMGT annotations. A later genetic analysis associated a missense DCLRE1C variant with V-gene and J-gene trimming of TCR beta chains, and an independent cohort replicated the association. A further reported finding was that TCR beta sequences accurately predicted the HLA-A and HLA-B alleles for most subjects in the first cohort. Three of the identified cytomegalovirus-associated TCR beta chains were confirmed in vitro to be specific for cytomegalovirus antigens. This cohort had only TCR beta chains sequenced, and the lack of alpha or paired-chain data limited which features could be detected. In a later analysis, TCR association rates were found to vary across HLA loci, with the most associated TCRs seen for DRB1 alleles and the fewest for HLA-C alleles. CMV serostatus was the only immune exposure information available for the cohort. A total of 150 to 200 TCR beta chains were listed by the study as associated with cytomegalovirus. In both the original and validation cohorts, the classifier was reported to diagnose cytomegalovirus status with high specificity and sensitivity. Most CMV-associated TCR beta chains appeared to be HLA-restricted in a later analysis, and the HLA associations seemed to be driven largely by CMV exposure. Compared with the approximately 720-donor mean, donors in an Asian-associated ancestry cluster had fewer N-insertions in productive TCRs, according to a later genetic analysis. Linkage disequilibrium might explain the correlated functional status among segregating V segments, but an unknown experimental factor could not be ruled out. Because the 87-base-pair reads could not distinguish some IMGT-functional V segments, including TRBV6-2 and TRBV6-3, those segments were excluded. A group of highly shared sequence variants was considered likely to be a technical artifact of the sequencing pipeline.

The cohort comprised 666 healthy bone marrow donors. At the time of sampling, all cohort members were nominally healthy, though unrecorded immune exposures were likely present. The donor tested CMV seronegative and was one of the 352 seronegative cohort members. A peripheral blood sample was collected from each donor, and TCR beta sequencing was performed on peripheral blood mononuclear cells. The Qiagen DNeasy Blood Extraction Kit was used to extract genomic DNA from the blood cell samples. Library creation used the immunoSEQ multiplex PCR assay. A mixture of 60 forward primers for TCR Vbeta segments and 13 reverse primers for TCR Jbeta segments was used in the multiplex PCR. The CDR3 region of rearranged TCR beta genes was amplified from genomic DNA by a multiplex PCR assay. Amplified TCR beta libraries were sequenced as 87-base-pair reads on the Illumina HiSeq System. Processing in the source paper ran as follows. Across the 640 or so repertoires, a later analysis counted approximately 75 million unique TCR beta chains, approximately 10 million of which were shared by at least two donors. To remove PCR and sequencing errors, raw reads were error-corrected and collapsed into unique sequences using a nearest-neighbor algorithm that merged closely related sequences. To assign V, D and J gene segments, CDR3 sequences were aligned to IMGT reference sequences. Each retained sequence needed at least a six-nucleotide match to both a V gene segment and a J gene segment. A rearrangement counted as productive if the CDR3 had no stop codons and remained in frame with V and J, and every other rearrangement counted as non-productive. CDR3 was defined by IMGT convention, running from the second conserved V-encoded cysteine to the conserved J-encoded phenylalanine. In an earlier analysis of 587 of the donors, sequences lacking an unambiguous match to a single V gene segment were excluded. An earlier analysis of a few hundred of the donors called V segments functional above 56.7% productive rearrangements and segregating when the between-donor standard deviation exceeded 5%. A statistical classification framework was built to diagnose cytomegalovirus status from the catalog of TCR beta chain sequences. In a later analysis, TCR nucleotide sequences were compared against IMGT/GENE-DB human TR gene sequences so that V and J genes could be assigned. In a later analysis, CDR3 sequences and most-parsimonious VDJ recombination scenarios were assigned using the TCRdist pipeline. In a later analysis, each TCR beta chain was defined by its CDR3 amino acid sequence together with its V-gene family, and reads without a unique V-gene family were excluded. As a way to deal with suspected cross-contamination and a sequencing artifact, a later analysis dropped 592 nucleotide sequences that were highly shared and had low generation probability. In a later analysis, a clonal expansion index for each public chain was calculated from normalized within-repertoire ranks of inferred template counts. In a later analysis, generation probabilities were computed using a VDJ recombination model fitted to out-of-frame rearrangements, and the results were checked against IGoR. In a later analysis, TCR-TCR, TCR-HLA and TCR-CMV co-occurrence was scored with hypergeometric tests, and a repertoire-size bias correction was applied to TCR pairs. To estimate false discovery rates, a later analysis permuted the HLA or CMV assignments 20 times. In a later analysis, co-occurring TCRs were grouped with DBSCAN, and TCRdist sequence similarity was added when clustering was performed within HLA-allele-positive subsets. Repertoires with fewer than 30,000 or more than 120,000 public chains were left out of co-occurrence clustering, as were four to six repertoires with anomalous nucleotide sharing. TCRdb re-hosts the immuneACCESS table, in-frame sequences only. Its copies lack some clones; in the studies checked, an unresolved V gene accounts for under half of them, and the cause for the rest is not known. The D gene and trimming were derived from the DNA, and the V and J assignments and clone size from that table. Here the sample has about 180,000 clones; about 68% occur a single time. In total, the top ten clones hold less than 3% of the sample.

Turning to this clone: Its target antigen remains unknown. No clone much larger than this one lies a single base away; base qualities are absent.

CDR1 MDHEN and CDR2 SYDVKM were looked up in the germline V gene. From cysteine to phenylalanine, the CDR3 is 15 amino acids long. CDR3 DNA only is kept here, 45 bases in frame from base 1. Trimming takes 6 bases off V and 7 bases off J; junction bases not matched to a gene: 12. Here the chain combines TRBV28 and TRBJ1-3; 7 nucleotides in the junction match TRBD1. The sample consisted of PBMCs. This receptor was identified in a female donor in good health and CMV-seronegative. The base sequence is TGTGCCAGCAGCCTACCGGGACAGAGGCTCAACACCATATATTTT. The resulting protein is CASSLPGQRLNTIYF.